Below, 24 T cell receptor beta chains from the same sample are listed, as sequenced in a study of cytomegalovirus exposure and HLA in healthy donors. The PCR employed 60 Vbeta primers together with 13 Jbeta primers. Generated by immunoSEQ multiplex PCR, the TCRdb table keeps only in-frame clones and is missing some. The data hold some 170,000 clones, with 75% to 90% observed a single time. The source material was PBMCs. The receptors stem from a man in his forties or fifties in good health and CMV-seropositive.

This sequence joins TRBV29-1 and TRBJ1-1; D may be TRBD1 (6 bases). V was cut by 3 bases and J by 8 bases, with 22 bases left in between. Germline values: CDR1 SQVTM, CDR2 ANQGSEA. This CDR3 is built from 15 residues. The CDR3 here is CSVEGTTYRVVEAFF. For the CDR3, the DNA is TGCAGCGTTGAGGGGACCACCTACAGGGTAGTAGAAGCTTTCTTT.

This clone was seen a few times. The chain couples TRBV2 to TRBJ1-2, with D perhaps matching TRBD1 (6 bases). This CDR3 comprises 16 residues. Germline assignment: CDR1 SNHLY and CDR2 FYNNEI. V was pared by 2 bases and J by 5 bases, with 18 bases between. CDR3 nucleotides: TGTGCCAGCAGTGAAATGGAGGGAGGGGGGCCTTATGGCTACACCTTC. It codes for CASSEMEGGGPYGYTF. Based on the CDR3 plus reference TRBV2 and TRBJ1-2, the full variable domain is EPEVTQTPSHQVTQMGQEVILRCVPISNHLYFYWYRQILGQKVEFLVSFYNNEISEKSEIFDDQFSVERPDGSNFTLKIRSTKLEDSAMYFCASSEMEGGGPYGYTFGSGTRLTVV.

The rearrangement uses TRBV27 and TRBJ2-7; perhaps TRBD1 as D (6 bases). This CDR3 has 14 residues. V lost 6 bases and J lost 2, with 14 bases in between. Germline V gives CDR1 MNHEY, CDR2 SMNVEV (reference sequence). This CDR3 is CASSLTGTTYEQYF. CDR3 sequence (DNA): TGTGCCAGCAGCCTGACCGGGACAACCTACGAGCAGTACTTC.

The gene calls are TRBV18 and TRBJ2-1; weak D call: TRBD1 (5 bases). Looked up from germline, CDR1 is KGHSH and CDR2 is LQKENI. The CDR3 has 13 amino acids. Trimming shortened V by 4 bases and J by 7 bases, and 11 bases separated the two germline ends. CDR3 sequence reads: CASSLQGVNEQFF. The DNA of the CDR3 is TGTGCCAGCTCACTCCAGGGTGTTAATGAGCAGTTCTTC.

The rearrangement links TRBV2 to TRBJ1-6, with a possible D match to TRBD1 (6 bases). The CDR3 is made up of 15 amino acids. In germline, CDR1 is SNHLY, CDR2 FYNNEI. V was shortened by 6 bases and J by 9 bases, with 18 bases between the two germline ends. CDR3 nucleotide sequence: TGTGCCAGCAGACCACCCGCAGGGGCTCTTTCACCCCTCCACTTT. It yields the protein CASRPPAGALSPLHF.

The rearrangement uses TRBV5-1 and TRBJ2-7, with a possible D match to TRBD1 (6 bases). The CDR3 sequence is 14 residues long. Trimming cost V 0 bases and J 5 bases, with 12 bases left between them. Germline loops: CDR1 SGHRS, CDR2 YFSETQ. The CDR3 loop reads CASSLVTGIDEQYF. CDR3 sequence (DNA): TGCGCCAGCAGCTTGGTAACAGGGATCGACGAGCAGTACTTC.

This clone was observed once. The CDR3 spells CASSFSGGAGYGYTF. The CDR3 DNA reads as TGCGCCAGCAGCTTCTCTGGGGGCGCAGGCTATGGCTACACCTTC. The chain links TRBV5-1 to TRBJ1-2; maybe TRBD1 (6 bases). This CDR3 has 15 amino acids. Germline lookup yields CDR1 SGHRS and CDR2 YFSETQ. Between the trimmed V and J ends, which lost 2 bases and 4 bases, there was a span of 15 bases.

This clone was seen only a few times. The V call is TRBV27, the J call TRBJ2-5; 10 bases are a match to TRBD2. Germline V gives CDR1 MNHEY, CDR2 SMNVEV (reference sequence). The trim removed 4 bases at V and 5 bases at J, leaving 10 bases unmatched. The CDR3 spans 16 residues. Written as DNA, the CDR3 is TGTGCCAGCAGTTCCCTCGGACTAGCGGTCGTGGAGACCCAGTACTTC. It encodes CASSSLGLAVVETQYF.

The rearrangement uses TRBV18 and TRBJ2-5, with TRBD2 identical over 11 bases. The CDR3 runs to 15 residues. V shed 3 bases and J 5 bases; nucleotides not matched to a gene: 5. Per the germline V gene, CDR1 is KGHSH and CDR2 is LQKENI. The CDR3 is CASSPSGRATETQYF. CDR3 DNA: TGTGCCAGCTCACCTAGCGGGAGGGCGACGGAGACCCAGTACTTC.

V and J are TRBV5-1 and TRBJ2-7; TRBD1 aligns across 8 bases. The V gene end was trimmed by 4 bases and the J gene end by 2 bases; junction bases not matched to a gene: 5. The germline CDR1 and CDR2 sequences are SGHRS and YFSETQ. This CDR3 has 14 amino acids. In DNA, the CDR3 is TGCGCCAGCAGCCTCACAGGGGGGACCTACGAGCAGTACTTC. It is translated as CASSLTGGTYEQYF.

The chain carries TRBV6-5 and TRBJ2-7; TRBD1 matches 7 bases. Germline V gene lookup returns CDR1 MNHEY and CDR2 SVGAGI. V dropped 0 bases and J dropped 2; count of bases not matched to a gene: 1. This CDR3 contains 14 residues. DNA of the CDR3: TGTGCCAGCAGTTACTCACAGGGGCCCTACGAGCAGTACTTC. This sequence encodes CASSYSQGPYEQYF.

The chain couples TRBV5-1 to TRBJ1-4, with 7 bases lining up with TRBD1. Trimming removed 0 bases from V and 6 bases from J; junction bases left unmatched: 2. The CDR3 spans 14 residues. The V gene's germline CDR1 is SGHRS and CDR2 YFSETQ. The DNA of the CDR3 is TGCGCCAGCAGCTTGGGCCAGGGGGATGAAAAACTGTTTTTT. It codes for CASSLGQGDEKLFF.

J is TRBJ2-6 and V is TRBV30; 10 positions match TRBD1. The trim removed 2 bases at V and 0 bases at J, leaving 7 bases unmatched. Germline CDR1 is GTSNPN and CDR2 is SVGIG (reference sequence). The CDR3 spans 18 residues. The chain's CDR3 is CAWSNLWDRGSGANVLTF. The CDR3 coding sequence is TGTGCCTGGAGTAATCTTTGGGACAGGGGCTCTGGGGCCAACGTCCTGACTTTC.

V usage is TRBV5-1 and J usage is TRBJ1-1; no clear D. The V and J ends lost 3 bases and 0 bases respectively, with 9 bases between them. The CDR3 covers 14 residues. Per germline, CDR1 SGHRS and CDR2 YFSETQ. The CDR3 sequence: CASSYDGMNTEAFF. In nucleotides, the CDR3 is TGCGCCAGCAGCTACGACGGGATGAACACTGAAGCTTTCTTT.

This chain joins TRBV18 and TRBJ2-1, with a weak D call TRBD2 (6 bases). Germline loops: CDR1 KGHSH, CDR2 LQKENI. The CDR3 has 15 residues. The V gene lost 6 bases and the J gene lost 0 bases, with 12 bases spanning the gap. CDR3: CASSPGGSSYNEQFF. The CDR3 DNA reads as TGTGCCAGCTCGCCTGGGGGGAGCTCCTACAATGAGCAGTTCTTC.

This sequence joins TRBV7-3 and TRBJ2-5; TRBD2 aligns across 8 bases. In germline, CDR1 is SGHTA, CDR2 FQGTGA. The CDR3 is 14 residues long. With 1 base clipped from V and 5 bases from J, the junction kept 3 bases outside the gene matches. The CDR3 bases are TGTGCCAGCAGCTTAAGCGGGGGGAGGGAGACCCAGTACTTC. Its protein product is CASSLSGGRETQYF. Looking up the rest from reference TRBV7-3 and TRBJ2-5 gives the full variable domain: GAGVSQTPSNKVTEKGKYVELRCDPISGHTALYWYRQSLGQGPEFLIYFQGTGAADDSGLPNDRFFAVRPEGSVSTLKIQRTERGDSAVYLCASSLSGGRETQYFGPGTRLLVL.

This clone was seen only once. V usage is TRBV6-5 and J usage is TRBJ1-1; possibly TRBD1 for D (6 bases). The CDR3 has 14 residues. The ends were cut back, 6 bases at V and 0 bases at J, with 11 bases in the middle. Germline V CDR1 and CDR2: MNHEY, SVGAGI. The CDR3 DNA reads as TGTGCCAGCAGCTTAGACAGGATGAACACTGAAGCTTTCTTT. Amino acid sequence: CASSLDRMNTEAFF.

The chain couples TRBV9 to TRBJ2-7; 10 nucleotides line up with TRBD2. This CDR3 comprises 15 residues. The V segment lost 5 bases and the J segment 3 bases; nucleotides outside the gene matches: 8. Per the germline V gene, CDR1 is SGDLS and CDR2 is YYNGEE. The CDR3 protein is CASSWEASGSYEQYF. CDR3 DNA sequence: TGTGCCAGCAGTTGGGAGGCTAGCGGGAGCTACGAGCAGTACTTC.

V is TRBV11-2 and J is TRBJ1-1; D not resolved. The CDR3 extends over 14 amino acids. Trimming left V 5 bases short and J 3 bases short, with 13 bases between. Germline assignment: CDR1 SGHAT and CDR2 FQNNGV. CDR3 amino acids: CASSPRVRDTEAFF. For the CDR3, the DNA is TGTGCCAGCAGCCCCCGGGTGAGAGACACTGAAGCTTTCTTT.

The V and J genes are TRBV5-4 and TRBJ1-2; D is uncertain. V was cut by 0 bases and J by 7 bases, with 13 bases left in between. CDR3 size: 14 residues. Germline CDR1 reads SGHNT; CDR2 reads YYREEE (reference sequence). The CDR3 sequence: CASSLARRDGGYTF. In nucleotides, the CDR3 is TGTGCCAGCAGCTTGGCGCGGAGGGATGGTGGCTACACCTTC.

This clone has just a few counts. The V and J genes are TRBV2 and TRBJ2-2; 9 nucleotides agree with TRBD2. The CDR3 totals 17 residues. After removal of 3 bases from V and 4 bases from J, the junction contained 9 bases not matched to a gene. The germline V gene encodes CDR1 SNHLY and CDR2 FYNNEI. The CDR3 DNA follows: TGTGCCAGCAGTGATGGTAGCGGGAGAACCGGCACCGGGGAGCTGTTTTTT. Translating gives CASSDGSGRTGTGELFF.

V gene TRBV2 combines with J gene TRBJ2-5, with 8 bases lining up with TRBD1. The CDR3 totals 13 residues. The V segment lost 5 bases and the J segment 5 bases; nucleotides outside the gene matches: 4. Germline V gene data show CDR1 as SNHLY and CDR2 as FYNNEI. The CDR3: CASSSGGEETQYF. DNA of the CDR3: TGTGCCAGCAGTTCAGGGGGCGAGGAGACCCAGTACTTC.

Only a few counts were recorded for this clone. The chain is built from TRBV7-2 and TRBJ2-7, with D maybe TRBD1 (6 bases). CDR3 length: 14 residues. From germline, CDR1 is SGHTA and CDR2 FQGNSA. Between the trimmed V and J ends, which lost 6 bases and 3 bases, there was a span of 15 bases. The CDR3 nucleotides read TGTGCCAGCAGTGTGGGGGCCGCCGGCTACGAGCAGTACTTC. Protein: CASSVGAAGYEQYF. Based on the CDR3 plus reference TRBV7-2 and TRBJ2-7, the full variable domain is GAGVSQSPSNKVTEKGKDVELRCDPISGHTALYWYRQSLGQGLEFLIYFQGNSAPDKSGLPSDRFSAERTGGSVSTLTIQRTQQEDSAVYLCASSVGAAGYEQYFGPGTRLTVT.

This chain uses TRBV5-1 with TRBJ1-3, with 8 bases matching TRBD1. This CDR3 spans 13 amino acids. CDR1 is SGHRS, CDR2 YFSETQ, per germline. The junction had 2 bases not matched to a gene; V was cut back by 1 base and J by 8 bases. The CDR3 DNA follows: TGCGCCAGCAGCTTGCAGGGGGCAGACACCATATATTTT. Its protein is CASSLQGADTIYF.